Included here is one T cell receptor (beta chain) sequence, with context. These data come from a study of T cell responses to AZD1222 COVID-19 vaccine. The V gene's germline CDR1 is GTSNPN and CDR2 SVGIG (reference sequence). With 0 bases removed from V and 7 bases from J, the gap between germline ends came to 13 bases. CDR3 length: 14 amino acids. Assay: immunoSEQ multiplex PCR; the TCRdb copy retains only in-frame clones and omits some. The sample consists of 40,000 to 45,000 clones, over 80% of them appearing once. This sequence was found in an adult in good health. This specimen consisted of peripheral blood, obtained on day 0 of AZD1222 vaccination. The chain carries TRBV30 and TRBJ1-3; no reliable D call. The CDR3 sequence: CAWSVNPLGNTIYF. The CDR3 DNA sequence: TGTGCCTGGAGTGTAAACCCTTTGGGGAACACCATATATTTT.